This T cell receptor (beta chain) was found in a study of OX40 agonist ivuxolimab in advanced cancers. Study-wide context: The patients got ivuxolimab, which is an agonistic anti-OX40 (CD134) antibody. A history of anti-PD-1, anti-PD-L1 or anti-CTLA-4 therapy was acceptable, and around 36% had some.

Method: immunoSEQ multiplex PCR; TCRdb's copy keeps in-frame clones and lacks some. In the table there are 37,000 or so clones, 80% to 90% of which are singletons. This CDR3 has 16 amino acids. V gave up 0 bases and J gave up 4 bases; unmatched junction bases: 8. Germline V gene lookup returns CDR1 LGHNA and CDR2 YSLEER. Systemic immunosuppression or a history of autoimmune disease excluded patients. The chain links TRBV4-3 to TRBJ1-2, with 7 bases lining up with TRBD1. The material sequenced was CD4+ or CD8+ T cells sorted from blood, taken in a trial of the OX40 agonist ivuxolimab. The clonotype comes from an adult with an advanced solid tumor such as melanoma, head and neck, liver or kidney cancer. The CDR3: CASSQDGGGEGYGYTF. CDR3 DNA sequence: TGCGCCAGCAGCCAAGACGGAGGGGGCGAAGGCTATGGCTACACCTTC.